Listed below are T cell receptor beta chains from one sample, sequenced in a study of blood T cell repertoires in COVID-19. Sequenced by immunoSEQ multiplex PCR; TCRdb stores in-frame clones only, minus some. This sample carries over 200,000 clones, under 90% of them seen once, and the ten largest clones take around 18%. Sequencing input: peripheral blood. All receptors derive from a woman older than 75 with active or convalescent COVID-19. CDR3s include the opening cysteine and the closing phenylalanine or tryptophan.

V: TRBV5-5; CDR3: CASSLQGPDTQYF
V: TRBV19; CDR3: CASRAGGQSQTQYF
V: TRBV7-2; CDR3: CASSGGWSSGRDTGELFF
V: TRBV7-3; CDR3: CASSLTGGRGYTF
V: TRBV10-1; CDR3: CASTPVSRGVYEQYF
V: TRBV5-1; CDR3: CASSPPGQGTETQYF
V: TRBV7-2; CDR3: CASSPDSRSYSHTQYF
V: TRBV7-2; CDR3: CASSQPTSAVPYF
V: TRBV29-1; CDR3: CSVATGRSGTEAFF
V: TRBV10-3; CDR3: CAISGTSGSITDTQYF
V: TRBV12-3/TRBV12-4; CDR3: CASKLGNANEQFF
V: TRBV15; CDR3: CATSRQGGLTDTQYF
V: TRBV19; CDR3: CASSKTSGTTYEQYF
V: TRBV5-6; CDR3: CASSLGTEEEQYF
V: TRBV5-1; CDR3: CASSEMRDEQYF
V: TRBV15; CDR3: CATSRRVAGLAGGITDTQYF
V: TRBV9; CDR3: CASSVAVTNEQFF
V: TRBV11-3; CDR3: CASSPTGPNTEAFF
V: TRBV27; CDR3: CASSLLGQFPYEQYF
V: TRBV27; CDR3: CASSRPSGVTSGEQYF
V: TRBV5-1; CDR3: CASSRTSGSSYNEQFF
V: TRBV7-9; CDR3: CASSPIEGLAGVSYEQYF
V: TRBV6-5; CDR3: CASSYRQGQNYGYTF
V: TRBV7-3; CDR3: CASSLGRDYEQYF
V: TRBV6-1; CDR3: CASSEALQGYYGYTF
V: TRBV5-4; CDR3: CASSLVHGGPPSTDTQYF
V: TRBV4-2; CDR3: CASSQDTGSEKLFF
V: TRBV5-1; CDR3: CASSAGQASRIGELFF
V: TRBV4-1; CDR3: CASSPSGGRVGEQYF
V: TRBV29-1; CDR3: CSVELQSYEQYF
V: TRBV27; CDR3: CASSLRTGVNTGELFF
V: TRBV11-2; CDR3: CASSLDSGGHYGYTF
V: TRBV5-4; CDR3: CASSGSYRGKTEAFF
V: TRBV24-1; CDR3: CATRGEGETQYF
V: TRBV27; CDR3: CASSFRTSGGYEQYF
V: TRBV19; CDR3: CASRAGGYGYTF
V: TRBV28; CDR3: CASSLWPVGSHSGVSYEQYF
V: TRBV6-2/TRBV6-3; CDR3: CASSYSQGTTEAFF
V: TRBV15; CDR3: CATSQRRDLLRETQYF
V: TRBV7-8; CDR3: CASSLRGTGNTEAFF
V: TRBV28; CDR3: CASRTSGGTDTQYF
V: TRBV7-2; CDR3: CASSLQGLNEKLFF
V: TRBV5-1; CDR3: CASSSSGGNYEQYF
V: TRBV11-3; CDR3: CASSSHVGGPYEQYF
V: TRBV10-2; CDR3: CASSGWGMGGELFF